This TCR beta chain was sequenced during a study of OX40 agonist ivuxolimab in advanced cancers. The overall study: The patients received ivuxolimab by intravenous route every 2 weeks at 0.01 to 10 mg/kg. Treatment received earlier with anti-PD-1, anti-PD-L1 or anti-CTLA-4 agents was allowed, and over 30% had some. Study-wide findings and caveats: CD8+ T cells showed, on average, more clonal expansion than CD4+ cells.

Comment on this clone: The antigen is undetermined.

Data came from immunoSEQ multiplex PCR; TCRdb stores just in-frame clones and leaves some out. The sample yields 100,000 to 140,000 clones, approximately 90% seen once. Germline CDR1 reads KGHSH; CDR2 reads LQKENI. Trimming cost V 3 bases and J 5 bases, with 14 bases left between them. The CDR3 covers 14 residues. Autoimmune disease history or systemic immunosuppression disqualified patients. The gene calls are TRBV18 and TRBJ2-7, with a tentative D call TRBD1 (5 bases). This material consisted of CD4+ or CD8+ T cells sorted from blood, taken in a trial of the OX40 agonist ivuxolimab. The TCR sequence derives from an adult with an advanced solid tumor such as melanoma, head and neck, liver or kidney cancer. The CDR3 sequence is CASSPPIQGNEQYF. The CDR3 bases are TGTGCCAGCTCACCGCCAATCCAGGGTAACGAGCAGTACTTC.